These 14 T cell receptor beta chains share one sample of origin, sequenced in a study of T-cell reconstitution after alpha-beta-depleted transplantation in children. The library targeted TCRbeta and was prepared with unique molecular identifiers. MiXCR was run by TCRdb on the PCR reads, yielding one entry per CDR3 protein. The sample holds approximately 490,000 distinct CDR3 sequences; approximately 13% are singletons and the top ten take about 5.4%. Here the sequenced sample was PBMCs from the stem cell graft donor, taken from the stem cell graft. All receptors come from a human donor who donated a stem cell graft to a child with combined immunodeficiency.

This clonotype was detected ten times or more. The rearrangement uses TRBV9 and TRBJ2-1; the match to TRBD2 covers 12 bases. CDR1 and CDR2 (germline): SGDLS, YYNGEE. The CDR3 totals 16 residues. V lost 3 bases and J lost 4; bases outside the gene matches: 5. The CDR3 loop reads CASSEPGLAGYNEQFF. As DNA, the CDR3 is TGTGCCAGCAGCGAACCGGGACTAGCGGGTTACAATGAGCAGTTCTTC.

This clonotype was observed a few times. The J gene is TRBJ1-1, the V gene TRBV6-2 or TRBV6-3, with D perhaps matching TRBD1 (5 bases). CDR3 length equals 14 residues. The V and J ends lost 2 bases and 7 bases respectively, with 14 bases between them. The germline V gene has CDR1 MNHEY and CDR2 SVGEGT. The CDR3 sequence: CASSYLGVSNEAFF. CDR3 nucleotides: TGTGCCAGCAGTTACCTGGGGGTTTCGAATGAAGCTTTCTTT.

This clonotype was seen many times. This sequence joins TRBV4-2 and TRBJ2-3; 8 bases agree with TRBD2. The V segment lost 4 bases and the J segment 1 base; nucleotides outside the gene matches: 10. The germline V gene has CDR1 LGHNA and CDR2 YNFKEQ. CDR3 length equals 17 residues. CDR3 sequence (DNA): TGTGCCAGCAGCCCTCAGGTGCGGGGGGACGGCACAGATACGCAGTATTTT. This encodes CASSPQVRGDGTDTQYF.

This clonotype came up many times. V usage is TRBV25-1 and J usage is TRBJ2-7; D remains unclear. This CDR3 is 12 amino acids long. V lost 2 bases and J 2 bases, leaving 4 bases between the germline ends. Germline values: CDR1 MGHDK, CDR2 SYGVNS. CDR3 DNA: TGTGCCAGCAGTGAAGATCCCTACGAGCAGTACTTC. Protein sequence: CASSEDPYEQYF.

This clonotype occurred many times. CDR3 loop: CASSQVLAGDYNEQFF. In nucleotides, the CDR3 is TGCGCCAGCAGCCAAGTACTAGCGGGTGACTACAATGAGCAGTTCTTC. The chain employs TRBV4-1 and TRBJ2-1; the match to TRBD2 covers 9 bases. V shed 1 base, J shed 3 bases, and the junction held 4 bases outside the gene matches. The CDR3 consists of 16 residues. The germline CDR1 and CDR2 sequences are MGHRA and YSYEKL.

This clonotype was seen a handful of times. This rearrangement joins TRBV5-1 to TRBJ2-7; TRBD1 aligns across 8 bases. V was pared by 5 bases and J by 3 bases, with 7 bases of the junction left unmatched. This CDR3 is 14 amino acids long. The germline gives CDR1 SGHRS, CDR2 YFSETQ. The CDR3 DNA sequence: TGCGCCAGCAGACCTTTTGGACAGGGCTACGAGCAGTACTTC. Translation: CASRPFGQGYEQYF.

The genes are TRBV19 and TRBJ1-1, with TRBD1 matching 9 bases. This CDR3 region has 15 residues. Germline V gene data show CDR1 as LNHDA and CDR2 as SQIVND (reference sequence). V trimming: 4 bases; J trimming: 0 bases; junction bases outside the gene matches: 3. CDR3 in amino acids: CASSRTGEMNTEAFF. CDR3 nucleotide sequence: TGTGCCAGTAGTAGGACAGGGGAAATGAACACTGAAGCTTTCTTT.

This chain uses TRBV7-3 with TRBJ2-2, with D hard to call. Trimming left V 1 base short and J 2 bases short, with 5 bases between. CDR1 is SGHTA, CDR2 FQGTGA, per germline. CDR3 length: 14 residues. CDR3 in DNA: TGTGCCAGCAGCTTAATGGGAAACACCGGGGAGCTGTTTTTT. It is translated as CASSLMGNTGELFF.

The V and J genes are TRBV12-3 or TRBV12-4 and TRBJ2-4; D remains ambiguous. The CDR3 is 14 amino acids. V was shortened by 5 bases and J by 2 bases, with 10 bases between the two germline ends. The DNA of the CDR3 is TGTGCCAGCAGTCGTGAAAGGACCAAAAACATTCAGTACTTC. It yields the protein CASSRERTKNIQYF.

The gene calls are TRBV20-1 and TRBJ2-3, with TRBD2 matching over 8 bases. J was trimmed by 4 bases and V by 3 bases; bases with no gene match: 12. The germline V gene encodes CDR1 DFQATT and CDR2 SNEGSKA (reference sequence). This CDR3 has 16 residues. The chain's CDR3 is CSASTYLAGMSDTQYF. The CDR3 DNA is TGCAGTGCTAGTACCTACTTAGCGGGGATGTCAGATACGCAGTATTTT.

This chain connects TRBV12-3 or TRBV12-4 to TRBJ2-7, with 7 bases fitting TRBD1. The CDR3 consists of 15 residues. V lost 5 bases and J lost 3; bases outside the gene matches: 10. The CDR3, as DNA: TGTGCCAGCAGTCCCCGACAGGGCCCAAACTACGAGCAGTACTTC. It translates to CASSPRQGPNYEQYF.

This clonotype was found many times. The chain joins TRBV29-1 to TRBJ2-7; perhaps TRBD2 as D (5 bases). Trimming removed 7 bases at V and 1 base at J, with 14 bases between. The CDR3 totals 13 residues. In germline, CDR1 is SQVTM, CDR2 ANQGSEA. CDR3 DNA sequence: TGCAGCGCCCTCGGGAAAGGATCCTACGAGCAGTACTTC. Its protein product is CSALGKGSYEQYF.

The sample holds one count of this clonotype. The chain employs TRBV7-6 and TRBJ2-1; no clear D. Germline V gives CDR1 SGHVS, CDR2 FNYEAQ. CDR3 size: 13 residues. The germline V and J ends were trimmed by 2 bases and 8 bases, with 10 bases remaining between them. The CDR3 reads CASSLRVLDEQFF. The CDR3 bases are TGTGCCAGCAGCTTACGGGTTCTGGATGAGCAGTTCTTC. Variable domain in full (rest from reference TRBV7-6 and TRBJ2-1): GAGVSQSPRYKVTKRGQDVALRCDPISGHVSLYWYRQALGQGPEFLTYFNYEAQQDKSGLPNDRFSAERPEGSISTLTIQRTEQRDSAMYRCASSLRVLDEQFFGPGTRLTVL.

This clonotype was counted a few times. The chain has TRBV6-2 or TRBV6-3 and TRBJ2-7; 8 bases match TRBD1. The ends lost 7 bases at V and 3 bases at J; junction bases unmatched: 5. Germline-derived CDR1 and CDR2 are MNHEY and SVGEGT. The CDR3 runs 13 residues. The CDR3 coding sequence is TGTGCCAGCAAATGGGGACAGGTCTACGAGCAGTACTTC. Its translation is CASKWGQVYEQYF.